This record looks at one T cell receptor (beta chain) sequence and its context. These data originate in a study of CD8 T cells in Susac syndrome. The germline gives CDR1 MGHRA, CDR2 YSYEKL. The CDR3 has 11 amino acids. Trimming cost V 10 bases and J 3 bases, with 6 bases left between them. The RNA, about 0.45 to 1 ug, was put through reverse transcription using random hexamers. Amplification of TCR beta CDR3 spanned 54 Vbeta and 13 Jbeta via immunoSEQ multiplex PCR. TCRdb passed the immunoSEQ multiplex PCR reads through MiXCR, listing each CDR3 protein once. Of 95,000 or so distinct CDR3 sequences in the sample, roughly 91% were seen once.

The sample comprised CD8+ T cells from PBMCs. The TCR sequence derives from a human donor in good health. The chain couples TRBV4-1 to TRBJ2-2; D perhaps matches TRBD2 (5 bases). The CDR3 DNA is TGCGCCACGGGGTACACCGGGGAGCTGTTTTTT. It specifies CATGYTGELFF.